This T cell receptor (beta chain) derives from a study of identical twins. This CDR3 spans 14 amino acids. Germline CDR1 MNHEY, CDR2 SVGAGI. The trim removed 6 bases at V and 3 bases at J, leaving 5 bases unmatched. TCRdb re-called the 5' RACE reads with MiXCR, one entry per CDR3 protein. The table has around 100,000 distinct CDR3 sequences, just under 6% seen once. This clonotype was seen many times. Source material: memory T cells sorted from blood. V and J are TRBV6-5 and TRBJ2-1, with 7 bases that match TRBD1. The sequence was obtained from a woman in her forties or fifties in good health. DNA of the CDR3: TGTGCCAGCAGACCGGGACAGTTCTACAATGAGCAGTTCTTC. Residues: CASRPGQFYNEQFF.